A single sample gave rise to the 16 T cell receptor beta chains below, sequenced in a study of cytomegalovirus exposure and HLA in healthy donors. The PCR made use of 60 Vbeta and 13 Jbeta primers. The table came from immunoSEQ multiplex PCR; TCRdb's copy has only in-frame clones and leaves some out. The top ten clones hold about 2.5% of a sample with 90,000 to 120,000 clones, roughly 87% of them seen once. The specimen was PBMCs. The receptor set was obtained from a man aged 25 to 45 in good health and CMV-seropositive.

The genes are TRBV11-2 and TRBJ2-1, with a possible D match to TRBD1 (5 bases). The CDR3 loop spans 13 amino acids. The germline V and J ends were trimmed by 0 bases and 5 bases, with 5 bases remaining between them. Germline V gene lookup returns CDR1 SGHAT and CDR2 FQNNGV. The CDR3 bases are TGTGCCAGCAGCTTAGAACAGGACAATGAGCAGTTCTTC. It codes for CASSLEQDNEQFF.

This chain links TRBV11-3 with TRBJ1-4; D is possibly TRBD1 (5 bases). The V gene lost 2 bases and the J gene lost 0 bases, with 10 bases spanning the gap. The germline V gene has CDR1 SGHNT and CDR2 YENEEA. The CDR3 consists of 16 residues. DNA of the CDR3: TGTGCCAGCAGCTTACGGACAATCGCAACTAATGAAAAACTGTTTTTT. This gives the protein CASSLRTIATNEKLFF. The whole variable domain, remainder taken from reference TRBV11-3 and TRBJ1-4, is EAGVVQSPRYKIIEKKQPVAFWCNPISGHNTLYWYLQNLGQGPELLIRYENEEAVDDSQLPKDRFSAERLKGVDSTLKIQPAELGDSAVYLCASSLRTIATNEKLFFGSGTQLSVL.

In this sample, this clone turned up once. V is TRBV5-4 and J is TRBJ1-1; D might be TRBD1 (6 bases). Germline lookup yields CDR1 SGHNT and CDR2 YYREEE (reference sequence). The length of the CDR3 is 14 residues. V was pared by 4 bases and J by 3 bases, with 13 bases between. CDR3 nucleotides: TGTGCCAGCAGCCCGACAGGTTCGGACACTGAAGCTTTCTTT. Protein: CASSPTGSDTEAFF.

V gene TRBV7-9 combines with J gene TRBJ1-4, with D uncertain. The ends were cut back, 0 bases at V and 8 bases at J, with 10 bases in the middle. Germline-derived CDR1 and CDR2 are SEHNR and FQNEAQ (reference sequence). The CDR3 is made up of 14 amino acids. The CDR3 reads CASSLARAGEKLFF. DNA of the CDR3: TGTGCCAGCAGCTTAGCGAGGGCGGGGGAAAAACTGTTTTTT.

The chain couples TRBV6-5 to TRBJ2-7; D not certain. Trimming left V 6 bases short and J 7 bases short, with 16 bases between. The CDR3 is made up of 13 amino acids. Germline V lookup: CDR1 MNHEY, CDR2 SVGAGI. The CDR3 loop is CASRRYRNGEQYF. For the CDR3, the DNA is TGTGCCAGCAGACGGTACAGAAACGGTGAGCAGTACTTC.

J is TRBJ2-7 and V is TRBV6-5; 7 bases agree with TRBD1. The CDR3 loop spans 16 amino acids. CDR1 MNHEY and CDR2 SVGAGI come from the germline V gene. The trim removed 4 bases at V and 4 bases at J, leaving 13 bases unmatched. CDR3 DNA sequence: TGTGCCAGCAGTTCCCTAACCGGGACAGATCTTTACGAGCAGTACTTC. It yields the protein CASSSLTGTDLYEQYF.

The chain uses TRBV19 and TRBJ2-1, with 8 bases that match TRBD2. CDR3 size: 14 residues. With V trimmed by 4 bases and J by 5 bases, 4 bases remained unmatched. The germline gives CDR1 LNHDA, CDR2 SQIVND (reference sequence). The CDR3 sequence is CASSSGGTHNEQFF. For the CDR3, the DNA is TGTGCCAGTAGTAGCGGGGGGACCCACAATGAGCAGTTCTTC. Variable domain in full (rest from reference TRBV19 and TRBJ2-1): DGGITQSPKYLFRKEGQNVTLSCEQNLNHDAMYWYRQDPGQGLRLIYYSQIVNDFQKGDIAEGYSVSREKKESFPLTVTSAQKNPTAFYLCASSSGGTHNEQFFGPGTRLTVL.

This chain links TRBV25-1 with TRBJ2-1; 8 positions match TRBD2. Trimming cost V 6 bases and J 2 bases; bases outside gene matches: 6. The germline CDR1 and CDR2 sequences are MGHDK and SYGVNS. CDR3 size: 15 residues. The CDR3 here is CASSSAGGPYNEQFF. For the CDR3, the DNA is TGTGCCAGCAGCTCGGCGGGGGGCCCCTACAATGAGCAGTTCTTC.

The chain employs TRBV11-2 and TRBJ2-1, with 9 positions matching TRBD2. Germline V gives CDR1 SGHAT, CDR2 FQNNGV. The CDR3 is 12 residues long. With 6 bases clipped from V and 12 bases from J, the junction kept 6 bases outside the gene matches. The CDR3 DNA is TGTGCCAGCAGGCCTTTAGCGGGGGCGCAGTTCTTC. Translated, it gives CASRPLAGAQFF. The complete variable domain, with remaining parts taken from reference TRBV11-2 and TRBJ2-1, reads EAGVAQSPRYKIIEKRQSVAFWCNPISGHATLYWYQQILGQGPKLLIQFQNNGVVDDSQLPKDRFSAERLKGVDSTLKIQPAKLEDSAVYLCASRPLAGAQFFGPGTRLTVL.

Written as DNA, the CDR3 is TGTGCCAGCAGCTTAGCGCGGTCCGAGCAGTACTTC. This gives the protein CASSLARSEQYF. The rearrangement links TRBV7-9 to TRBJ2-7; no reliable D call. V gave up 0 bases and J gave up 6 bases, with 6 bases separating them. Germline V gene lookup returns CDR1 SEHNR and CDR2 FQNEAQ (reference sequence). This CDR3 region has 12 residues.

The rearrangement links TRBV11-3 to TRBJ2-7; 8 bases are shared with TRBD1. The junction had 5 bases not matched to a gene; V was cut back by 6 bases and J by 4 bases. Germline V lookup: CDR1 SGHNT, CDR2 YENEEA. This CDR3 region has 13 residues. The DNA for the CDR3 is TGTGCCAGCAGATCCACAGGGGGTTACGAGCAGTACTTC. Its protein product is CASRSTGGYEQYF.

V gene TRBV5-5 combines with J gene TRBJ2-5; 7 positions agree with TRBD1. Trimming removed 4 bases from V and 0 bases from J; junction bases left unmatched: 6. This CDR3 is built from 15 residues. CDR1 is SGHKS and CDR2 is YYEKEE in the germline V gene (reference sequence). CDR3 sequence reads: CASSRTGQYQETQYF. CDR3 DNA: TGTGCCAGCAGCCGTACGGGACAGTACCAAGAGACCCAGTACTTC. Looking up the rest from reference TRBV5-5 and TRBJ2-5 gives the full variable domain: DAGVTQSPTHLIKTRGQQVTLRCSPISGHKSVSWYQQVLGQGPQFIFQYYEKEERGRGNFPDRFSARQFPNYSSELNVNALLLGDSALYLCASSRTGQYQETQYFGPGTRLLVL.

The chain combines TRBV10-2 with TRBJ1-2; 7 nucleotides line up with TRBD1. V shed 6 bases, J shed 3 bases, and the junction held 10 bases outside the gene matches. There are 15 residues in the CDR3. Germline CDR1 WSHSY, CDR2 SAAADI. As DNA, the CDR3 is TGCGCCAGCAGGGACCGACAGGGAGGACACTATGGCTACACCTTC. Amino acid sequence: CASRDRQGGHYGYTF.

This clone was picked up one time. CDR3 sequence: CAWSVPDTILTSGYTF. CDR3 DNA sequence: TGTGCCTGGAGTGTACCGGACACGATTTTGACTAGTGGCTACACCTTC. The rearrangement links TRBV30 to TRBJ1-2; a weak D match, TRBD1 (5 bases). Germline CDR1 is GTSNPN and CDR2 is SVGIG (reference sequence). The CDR3 covers 16 residues. V was shortened by 0 bases and J by 7 bases, with 21 bases between the two germline ends.

The chain combines TRBV5-1 with TRBJ2-3; the match to TRBD2 covers 13 bases. The CDR3 extends over 19 amino acids. V gave up 0 bases and J gave up 4 bases; unmatched junction bases: 11. Germline CDR1 is SGHRS and CDR2 is YFSETQ. The CDR3 reads CASSLALTSGGAGPDTQYF. The DNA for the CDR3 is TGCGCCAGCAGCTTGGCCCTTACTAGCGGGGGGGCGGGCCCAGATACGCAGTATTTT. The complete variable domain, with remaining parts taken from reference TRBV5-1 and TRBJ2-3, reads KAGVTQTPRYLIKTRGQQVTLSCSPISGHRSVSWYQQTPGQGLQFLFEYFSETQRNKGNFPGRFSGRQFSNSRSEMNVSTLELGDSALYLCASSLALTSGGAGPDTQYFGPGTRLTVL.

V is TRBV5-1 and J is TRBJ1-3; 8 bases match TRBD1. With V trimmed by 0 bases and J by 4 bases, 9 bases remained unmatched. CDR1 is SGHRS and CDR2 is YFSETQ in the germline V gene. This CDR3 has 17 amino acids. The CDR3 loop is CASSLVWAGGSGNTIYF. The DNA for the CDR3 is TGCGCCAGCAGCTTGGTCTGGGCAGGGGGCTCGGGAAACACCATATATTTT. The full variable domain, in which reference TRBV5-1 and TRBJ1-3 provide the parts outside the CDR3, is KAGVTQTPRYLIKTRGQQVTLSCSPISGHRSVSWYQQTPGQGLQFLFEYFSETQRNKGNFPGRFSGRQFSNSRSEMNVSTLELGDSALYLCASSLVWAGGSGNTIYFGEGSWLTVV.